Following are 28 T cell receptor beta chains from one sample sequenced in a study of T cell repertoires in cytomegalovirus infection. TCRdb processed the reads anew with MiXCR; each CDR3 protein has one entry. Here the sample spans hundreds of thousands of distinct CDR3 sequences, 30% to 35% being singletons. Their antigens are not known. Material: cultured CD8+ T cells from PBMCs, obtained from culture after CMV antigen stimulation. The receptors were gathered from a human donor in good health (CMV status not recorded). Some clones in this sample may be carry-over from other donors' samples.

For this clonotype: A read error may produce the germline difference seen at one junction end. The rearrangement links TRBV7-9 to TRBJ1-1; maybe TRBD1 (6 bases). CDR3 size: 15 residues. Germline CDR1 SEHNR, CDR2 FQNEAQ (reference sequence). CDR3 in amino acids: CASSLDTGTNTEAFF. The CDR3 coding sequence is TGTGCCAGCAGCTTAGATACAGGGACAAACACCGAAGCTTTCTTT.

The chain couples TRBV7-9 to TRBJ2-7; no reliable D call. V gave up 0 bases and J gave up 4 bases, with 7 bases separating them. From germline, CDR1 is SEHNR and CDR2 FQNEAQ (reference sequence). The CDR3 covers 13 residues. The CDR3 nucleotides are TGTGCCAGCAGCTTAGCGTACGAATACGAGCAGTACTTC. Translated, it gives CASSLAYEYEQYF. The full variable domain, completed using reference TRBV7-9 and TRBJ2-7, is DTGVSQNPRHKITKRGQNVTFRCDPISEHNRLYWYRQTLGQGPEFLTYFQNEAQLEKSRLLSDRFSAERPKGSFSTLEIQRTEQGDSAMYLCASSLAYEYEQYFGPGTRLTVT.

The chain links TRBV20-1 to TRBJ2-2; D remains ambiguous. Trimming removed 3 bases from V and 8 bases from J, with 13 bases in between. The CDR3 consists of 13 residues. Germline CDR1 is DFQATT and CDR2 is SNEGSKA (reference sequence). The CDR3 sequence: CSASPGRRGELFF. DNA of the CDR3: TGCAGTGCTAGTCCTGGAAGGCGGGGGGAGCTGTTTTTT.

This clonotype was seen a handful of times. This chain connects TRBV6-2 or TRBV6-3 to TRBJ2-3; 14 nucleotides agree with TRBD2. The J segment lost 6 bases and the V segment lost 6 bases, leaving 5 bases of the junction unmatched. CDR1 is MNHEY and CDR2 is SVGEGT in the germline V gene. The length of the CDR3 is 15 residues. In nucleotides, the CDR3 is TGTGCCAGCAGGGGGACTAGCGGGGGAGAGGATACGCAGTATTTT. This gives the protein CASRGTSGGEDTQYF.

This clonotype showed up just a few times. This sequence joins TRBV28 and TRBJ2-2; the D gene is possibly TRBD2 (6 bases). This CDR3 comprises 16 residues. The V end was cut by 3 bases, the J end by 5 bases, with 16 bases between. Germline CDR1 and CDR2: MDHEN and SYDVKM. CDR3 region: CASSFWRGSATGELFF. CDR3 DNA: TGTGCCAGCAGTTTCTGGAGGGGCAGCGCTACCGGGGAGCTGTTTTTT.

In its sample, this clonotype was seen a few times. This chain links TRBV5-1 with TRBJ1-1; TRBD1 is a possible D gene (6 bases). V lost 4 bases and J lost 1, with 11 bases in between. The CDR3 runs to 14 residues. Per the germline V gene, CDR1 is SGHRS and CDR2 is YFSETQ. The CDR3 nucleotides read TGCGCCAGCAGCACGAGGGGGGAGAACACTGAAGCTTTCTTT. Protein product: CASSTRGENTEAFF.

This chain joins TRBV6-2 or TRBV6-3 and TRBJ2-5, with D perhaps assigned TRBD1 or TRBD2 (5 bases each). The length of the CDR3 is 15 residues. Germline V gene sequence: CDR1 MNHEY, CDR2 SVGEGT. V dropped 5 bases and J dropped 5 bases, with 18 bases sitting between them. Here the CDR3 reads CASSPRGRIGETQYF. The CDR3 bases are TGTGCCAGCAGTCCCCGGGGCAGGATCGGGGAGACCCAGTACTTC.

This clonotype was observed once. The chain links TRBV5-4 to TRBJ2-7; TRBD1 might be the D (5 bases). V lost 1 base and J 0 bases, leaving 11 bases between the germline ends. This CDR3 region has 15 residues. The germline V gene encodes CDR1 SGHNT and CDR2 YYREEE (reference sequence). CDR3 sequence: CASSLRQKSSYEQYF. The DNA of the CDR3 is TGTGCCAGCAGCTTGAGACAGAAAAGCTCCTACGAGCAGTACTTC.

This clonotype has just a few counts. The chain recombines TRBV4-1 with TRBJ2-3; tentatively, D is TRBD1 or TRBD2 (6 bases each). In germline, CDR1 is MGHRA, CDR2 YSYEKL. The CDR3 contains 16 residues. Trimming pared 4 bases from V and 6 bases from J, leaving 20 bases between. The CDR3 nucleotides are TGCGCCAGCAGCCTTCGGAGGGGGGCCCGCGTGGATACGCAGTATTTT. Its protein is CASSLRRGARVDTQYF.

V and J are TRBV20-1 and TRBJ2-1, with D possibly being TRBD1 or TRBD2 (6 bases each). The CDR3 runs to 14 residues. Germline-derived CDR1 and CDR2 are DFQATT and SNEGSKA (reference sequence). The germline V and J ends were trimmed by 2 bases and 4 bases, with 12 bases remaining between them. The CDR3 sequence is CSARWGADYNEQFF. DNA for the CDR3: TGCAGTGCTAGATGGGGGGCGGATTACAATGAGCAGTTCTTC.

This clonotype has ten or more counts. This chain connects TRBV7-2 to TRBJ1-6; D perhaps matches TRBD1 (5 bases). The germline V gene encodes CDR1 SGHTA and CDR2 FQGNSA. There are 15 residues in the CDR3. Trimming pared 5 bases from V and 1 base from J, leaving 9 bases between. The CDR3, as DNA: TGTGCCAGCAGCGCCCGGGGGTCCTATAATTCACCCCTCCACTTT. It encodes CASSARGSYNSPLHF.

This chain uses TRBV12-5 with TRBJ2-3; 9 positions agree with TRBD2. Unmatched junction bases numbered 6, after V lost 3 bases and J lost 2 bases. Germline V gene lookup returns CDR1 LGHNT and CDR2 FRNRAP. The CDR3 totals 16 residues. Written as DNA, the CDR3 is TGTGCTAGTGGTTTTACCCTAGCGGGGACCACAGATACGCAGTATTTT. Translated, it gives CASGFTLAGTTDTQYF.

In its sample, this clonotype was seen a few times. J is TRBJ1-1 and V is TRBV7-2, with D perhaps matching TRBD1 (6 bases). Trimming removed 6 bases from V and 0 bases from J, with 14 bases in between. The CDR3 is 15 amino acids. CDR1 and CDR2 (germline): SGHTA, FQGNSA. Here the CDR3 reads CASRLNRAMNTEAFF. Here the CDR3 DNA reads TGTGCCAGCAGACTAAACAGGGCCATGAACACTGAAGCTTTCTTT.

The sample holds a few counts of this clonotype. The chain has TRBV7-6 and TRBJ1-2, with D perhaps TRBD1 (6 bases). Germline CDR1 and CDR2: SGHVS and FNYEAQ. There are 14 residues in the CDR3. V lost 4 bases, J lost 3 bases, and 12 bases lay in between. The CDR3 spells CASSSFAGDYGYTF. The CDR3 region has the DNA TGTGCCAGCAGCTCATTTGCAGGGGACTATGGCTACACCTTC.

The chain uses TRBV6-6 and TRBJ2-3, with 12 bases identical to TRBD1. Trimming cost V 2 bases and J 4 bases; bases outside gene matches: 7. The CDR3 runs to 17 residues. Per the germline V gene, CDR1 is MNHNY and CDR2 is SVGAGI (reference sequence). CDR3 residues: CASSYATGTGGADTQYF. The CDR3 nucleotides are TGTGCCAGCAGTTACGCCACCGGGACAGGGGGCGCAGATACGCAGTATTTT.

With regard to this clonotype: Given a much more abundant clone one base away, this may be a read error. This sequence joins TRBV11-3 and TRBJ2-2; D is tentatively TRBD1 or TRBD2 (8 bases each). Per the germline V gene, CDR1 is SGHNT and CDR2 is YENEEA. The germline V and J ends were trimmed by 4 bases and 5 bases, with 20 bases remaining between them. This CDR3 has 17 amino acids. The CDR3 reads CASSSGGGQDFTGELFF. The CDR3 region has the DNA TGTGCCAGCAGCTCCGGGGGGGGACAGGATTTTACCGGGGAGCTGTTTTTT.

The chain has TRBV6-6 and TRBJ2-3; 9 bases are a match to TRBD2. The V gene's germline CDR1 is MNHNY and CDR2 SVGAGI (reference sequence). Trimming removed 6 bases from V and 7 bases from J; junction bases left unmatched: 14. The CDR3 length is 16 residues. The CDR3 nucleotides read TGTGCCAGCAGGGCGTTCGGCGGGGGGGGCCGGAATACGCAGTATTTT. Encoded protein: CASRAFGGGGRNTQYF.

This clonotype appeared many times. The chain has TRBV7-2 and TRBJ2-5, with a possible D match to TRBD1 (5 bases). V was pared by 1 base and J by 5 bases, with 14 bases between. The CDR3 is made up of 15 amino acids. Per germline, CDR1 SGHTA and CDR2 FQGNSA. CDR3 amino acids: CASSLGYRLRETQYF. The CDR3 coding sequence is TGTGCCAGCAGCTTAGGATACAGGTTAAGGGAGACCCAGTACTTC.

The J gene is TRBJ1-1, the V gene TRBV7-9, with 7 bases lining up with TRBD1. The germline V gene has CDR1 SEHNR and CDR2 FQNEAQ (reference sequence). V trimming: 3 bases; J trimming: 4 bases; junction bases outside the gene matches: 8. The CDR3 sequence is 15 residues long. The CDR3: CASSFPGGGVTEAFF. As DNA, the CDR3 is TGTGCCAGCAGCTTCCCAGGGGGAGGAGTCACTGAAGCTTTCTTT.

This clonotype has ten or more counts. The V gene is TRBV4-1, the J gene TRBJ2-1; 7 positions agree with TRBD2. The CDR3 extends over 13 amino acids. V was clipped by 1 base and J by 7 bases; unmatched bases: 1. Germline CDR1 is MGHRA and CDR2 is YSYEKL. CDR3 bases: TGCGCCAGCAGCCAAGGGCGGGGGAATGAGCAGTTCTTC. Translated, it gives CASSQGRGNEQFF.

The chain couples TRBV10-3 to TRBJ2-5, with TRBD1 identical over 7 bases. J was trimmed by 4 bases and V by 5 bases; bases with no gene match: 7. CDR3 length equals 14 residues. Germline V gives CDR1 ENHRY, CDR2 SYGVKD. The CDR3 sequence is CAISNSGQTETQYF. CDR3 sequence (DNA): TGTGCCATCAGTAACTCGGGACAGACAGAGACCCAGTACTTC.

The sample holds a few counts of this clonotype. The chain combines TRBV9 with TRBJ2-5; 9 bases map to TRBD1. Trimming took 5 bases from V and 3 from J; bases not matched to a gene: 11. Germline loops: CDR1 SGDLS, CDR2 YYNGEE. CDR3 length: 16 amino acids. This CDR3 reads CASSSYLQGAKETQYF. CDR3 DNA: TGTGCCAGCAGTAGTTATCTACAGGGGGCAAAAGAGACCCAGTACTTC.

J is TRBJ2-1 and V is TRBV23-1; TRBD1 agrees at 9 bases. TRBV23-1 is noted as an ORF with a role that remains uncertain. V trimming: 6 bases; J trimming: 1 base; junction bases outside the gene matches: 7. CDR3 length: 16 amino acids. The CDR3 here is CASRHMGQGSYNEQFF. In nucleotides, the CDR3 is TGCGCCAGCAGGCATATGGGACAGGGTTCCTACAATGAGCAGTTCTTC.

The rearrangement joins TRBV14 to TRBJ2-3; the D gene is possibly TRBD2 (6 bases). V gave up 8 bases and J gave up 1 base, with 19 bases separating them. Germline loops: CDR1 SGHDN, CDR2 FVKESK. The CDR3 spans 16 residues. The chain's CDR3 is CASQPGESYRTDTQYF. The CDR3 nucleotides read TGTGCCAGCCAACCGGGGGAATCCTACCGCACAGATACGCAGTATTTT.

This chain connects TRBV2 to TRBJ2-5; maybe TRBD2 (6 bases). The CDR3 contains 13 residues. Germline V gives CDR1 SNHLY, CDR2 FYNNEI. V was shortened by 8 bases and J by 4 bases, with 14 bases between the two germline ends. The DNA of the CDR3 is TGTGCCAGCCTTCCGGGAGACGGAGAGACCCAGTACTTC. Its translation is CASLPGDGETQYF.

The chain employs TRBV6-1 and TRBJ2-3; D is unclear. This CDR3 is 13 amino acids long. V was pared by 10 bases and J by 2 bases, with 13 bases between. CDR1 MNHNS and CDR2 SASEGT come from the germline V gene. The CDR3 DNA is TGTGCCACCGGCCCTCCAGACACAGATACGCAGTATTTT. This codes for CATGPPDTDTQYF.

The rearrangement links TRBV12-3 or TRBV12-4 to TRBJ1-1; D ambiguous. CDR3 size: 9 residues. Trimming cost V 6 bases and J 9 bases, with 5 bases left between them. As DNA, the CDR3 is TGTGCCAGCAGCCGGAAAGCTTTCTTT. Protein product: CASSRKAFF.

Many counts were recorded for this clonotype. This chain connects TRBV7-8 to TRBJ2-3, with 7 bases identical to TRBD1. The V segment lost 3 bases and the J segment 3 bases; nucleotides outside the gene matches: 9. This CDR3 contains 16 residues. Germline CDR1 reads SGHVS; CDR2 reads FQNEAQ. The CDR3 protein is CASSFSRGLITDTQYF. DNA of the CDR3: TGTGCCAGCAGCTTCAGCAGGGGGTTGATAACAGATACGCAGTATTTT. Variable domain in full (rest from reference TRBV7-8 and TRBJ2-3): GAGVSQSPRYKVAKRGQDVALRCDPISGHVSLFWYQQALGQGPEFLTYFQNEAQLDKSGLPSDRFFAERPEGSVSTLKIQRTQQEDSAVYLCASSFSRGLITDTQYFGPGTRLTVL.